This T cell receptor (beta chain) derives from a study of identifying expanded T cells in peripheral blood. Study conclusions and caveats: Approximately 1.2 clones differed between technical replicates, versus about 15 and 19 over time. Variance in clone template counts between approximately 2-week samples significantly increased with total template count across all healthy donors.

Details on this clone: Its antigen remains unidentified.

Some clones are missing from TCRdb's copy, which holds only in-frame ones; the method was immunoSEQ multiplex PCR. The sample carries around 50,000 clones, approximately 89% recorded once. No infections or other immune events were documented during collection. The V end was cut by 3 bases, the J end by 3 bases, with 21 bases between. There are 17 residues in the CDR3. The germline CDR1 and CDR2 sequences are LGHNA and YNFKEQ. The TCR was taken from a person aged 18 to 75 in good health. The sample comprised blood. The chain has TRBV4-2 and TRBJ2-7, with a weak D call TRBD1 (6 bases). The CDR3 DNA sequence: TGTGCCAGCAGCCAGGCCGGAGGACAGCTAGGTAGCTACGAGCAGTACTTC. Amino acid sequence: CASSQAGGQLGSYEQYF.